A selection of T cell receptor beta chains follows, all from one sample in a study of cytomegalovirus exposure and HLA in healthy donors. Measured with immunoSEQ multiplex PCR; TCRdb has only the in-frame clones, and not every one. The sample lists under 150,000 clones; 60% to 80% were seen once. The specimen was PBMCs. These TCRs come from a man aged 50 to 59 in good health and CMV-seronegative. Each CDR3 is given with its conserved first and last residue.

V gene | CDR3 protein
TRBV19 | CASRSEGSGANVLTF
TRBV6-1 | CASRGRGGTNQPQHF
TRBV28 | CASQLGTTVQPQHF
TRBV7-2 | CASSLWDSTDTQYF
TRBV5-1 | CASSPTGLAGSFTTDTQYF
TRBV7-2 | CASSLMSGSSADTQYF
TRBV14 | CASSQDIGDPQAPYTF
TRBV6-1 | CASSEGKVIRQGSHIQYF
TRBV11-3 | CASSLSPDRANEQYF
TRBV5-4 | CASSLDSNEQFF
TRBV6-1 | CASSENGGGRETQYF
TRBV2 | CASSEREGRETQYF
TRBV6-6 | CASTTQGGYTF
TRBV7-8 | CASHFLKNPRRETQYF
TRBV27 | CASSLQGESYEQYF
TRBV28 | CASSFETSGRAQGDTQYF
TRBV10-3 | CAISAGQGAGETQYF
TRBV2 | CASGRQGIEKLFF
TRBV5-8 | CASSSSGLRYEQYF
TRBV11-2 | CASSPGDRVGNQPQHF
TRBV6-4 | CASISLGTVWFSYEQYF
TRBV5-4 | CASSREGATGELFF
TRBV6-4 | CASSEARGAANTF
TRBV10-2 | CASTGGSSGVSSYEQYF
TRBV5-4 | CASSPLAGGTYEQCF
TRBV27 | CASGVPGYEQYF
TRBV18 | CASSPTEAGQGAYGYTF
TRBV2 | CASSEASYGYTF
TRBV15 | CATSRTLEGPNEKLFF